This T cell receptor (beta chain) stems from a study of shared clonotypes between healthy human individuals. There are 14 residues in the CDR3. Germline values: CDR1 SNHLY, CDR2 FYNNEI. Roughly 300 ng DNA, some 30,000 T cell genomes, went into unsorted PBMC replicate PCRs. The table came from immunoSEQ multiplex PCR; TCRdb's copy has only in-frame clones and leaves some out. The data hold some 480,000 clones, with 79% observed a single time. This clone was seen more than once but under ten times. The junction departs from germline at one end; a sequencing error may be responsible. The receptor's source is a woman aged 40 to 50 in good health. Some clones in this sample may be carry-over from other donors' samples. This chain links TRBV2 with TRBJ2-3, with D maybe TRBD1 (5 bases). Sequencing used PBMCs. The CDR3 reads CVSLGAPSTDTQYF. The CDR3, as DNA: TGTGTCAGCCTAGGGGCTCCGAGCACAGATACGCAGTATTTT.